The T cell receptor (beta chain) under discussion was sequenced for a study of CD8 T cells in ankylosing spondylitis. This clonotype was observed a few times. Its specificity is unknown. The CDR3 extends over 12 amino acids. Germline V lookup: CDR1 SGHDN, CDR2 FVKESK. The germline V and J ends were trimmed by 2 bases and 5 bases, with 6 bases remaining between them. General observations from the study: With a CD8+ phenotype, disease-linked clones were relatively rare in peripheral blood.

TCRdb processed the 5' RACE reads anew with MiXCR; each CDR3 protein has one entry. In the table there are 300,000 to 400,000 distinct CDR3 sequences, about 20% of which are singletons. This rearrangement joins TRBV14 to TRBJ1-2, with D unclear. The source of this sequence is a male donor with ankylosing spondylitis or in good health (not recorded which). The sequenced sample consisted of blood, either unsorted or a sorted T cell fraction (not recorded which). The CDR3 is CASSQLGYGYTF. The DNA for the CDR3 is TGTGCCAGCAGCCAACTCGGGTATGGCTACACCTTC.